This note documents a single T cell receptor beta chain sequence. This entry comes from a study of control samples from healthy donors and cancer patients. Trimming at V came to 5 bases and at J to 5 bases, leaving 3 bases not matched to a gene. This CDR3 has 15 amino acids. CDR1 and CDR2 (germline): SGHTA, FQGNSA. TCRdb's copy holds only in-frame clones and misses some; the assay was immunoSEQ multiplex PCR. The sample has about 85,000 clones; roughly nine tenths are singletons. The J gene is TRBJ2-2, the V gene TRBV7-2, with 12 bases fitting TRBD2. The sequencing sample was made of blood. The source is a woman aged 55-69 years in good health. The CDR3 DNA is TGTGCCAGCAGCCCAGGACTAGCGGGAACCGGGGAGCTGTTTTTT. Protein product: CASSPGLAGTGELFF.